Below, 15 T cell receptor beta chains from the same sample are listed, as sequenced in a study of monozygotic twins with cystic fibrosis. Clones were read by immunoSEQ multiplex PCR, and TCRdb kept only the in-frame ones, dropping some. Among under 30,000 clones, about nine tenths were seen once, and the ten largest hold 0.54%. Sequenced: blood. These receptors came from a girl aged 2 to 9 with cystic fibrosis.

The chain recombines TRBV23-1 with TRBJ2-6, with 8 bases identical to TRBD1. TRBV23-1 qualifies as an ORF whose function is uncertain. V was pared by 1 base and J by 0 bases, with 14 bases of the junction left unmatched. The CDR3 is 21 amino acids. The CDR3 is CASSQFWIRQGWGSGANVLTF. The CDR3 coding sequence is TGCGCCAGCAGTCAATTCTGGATTAGACAGGGGTGGGGCTCTGGGGCCAACGTCCTGACTTTC.

The rearrangement links TRBV5-4 to TRBJ1-1; tentative D call: TRBD1 (5 bases). CDR3 length: 13 residues. Looked up from germline, CDR1 is SGHNT and CDR2 is YYREEE (reference sequence). V was trimmed by 0 bases and J by 7 bases, leaving 10 bases between them. For the CDR3, the DNA is TGTGCCAGCAGCTTGGTGGGGGAGGGTGAAGCTTTCTTT. Translated: CASSLVGEGEAFF.

V usage is TRBV5-1 and J usage is TRBJ1-1, with D uncertain. Germline V gene sequence: CDR1 SGHRS, CDR2 YFSETQ. CDR3 length: 15 amino acids. V lost 3 bases and J 3 bases, leaving 15 bases between the germline ends. The CDR3 here is CASSSFQLSDTEAFF. As DNA, the CDR3 is TGCGCCAGCAGCTCCTTCCAACTCTCGGACACTGAAGCTTTCTTT.

The chain recombines TRBV29-1 with TRBJ2-1; 8 positions agree with TRBD2. Trimming took 4 bases from V and 4 from J; bases not matched to a gene: 6. This CDR3 is built from 14 residues. Per germline, CDR1 SQVTM and CDR2 ANQGSEA. The CDR3 region is CSVVRSGVYNEQFF. DNA of the CDR3: TGCAGCGTTGTACGTAGCGGGGTATACAATGAGCAGTTCTTC.

The gene calls are TRBV6-1 and TRBJ1-2, with D possibly TRBD1 on 5 matching bases. Trimming pared 4 bases from V and 8 bases from J, leaving 14 bases between. Looked up from germline, CDR1 is MNHNS and CDR2 is SASEGT. The CDR3 loop spans 13 amino acids. The CDR3 bases are TGTGCCAGCAGTGCCGGGACTCAGGGAGGCTACACCTTC. Amino acids: CASSAGTQGGYTF.

V gene TRBV4-2 combines with J gene TRBJ1-4, with 8 bases aligning to TRBD1. Trimming at V came to 3 bases and at J to 0 bases, leaving 3 bases not matched to a gene. This CDR3 contains 16 residues. The germline V gene encodes CDR1 LGHNA and CDR2 YNFKEQ. DNA for the CDR3: TGTGCCAGCAGCCAGGCAGGGGGCTCAACTAATGAAAAACTGTTTTTT. It codes for CASSQAGGSTNEKLFF.

The table lists this clone with a few counts. This sequence joins TRBV7-8 and TRBJ1-5, with D tentatively TRBD1 (5 bases). With 1 base removed from V and 7 bases from J, the gap between germline ends came to 8 bases. The germline V gene has CDR1 SGHVS and CDR2 FQNEAQ. The CDR3 loop spans 13 amino acids. CDR3 sequence: CASSLVWDQPQHF. The CDR3 DNA reads as TGTGCCAGCAGCTTAGTATGGGACCAGCCCCAGCATTTT.

The V call is TRBV13, the J call TRBJ1-2; D possibly corresponds to TRBD1 (5 bases). The CDR3 is 14 residues long. The ends were cut back, 8 bases at V and 1 base at J, with 14 bases in the middle. Germline V gene sequence: CDR1 PRHDT, CDR2 FYEKMQ (reference sequence). CDR3 sequence (DNA): TGTGCCAGCGGGACTTATGGGTTTAACTATGGCTACACCTTC. This codes for CASGTYGFNYGYTF.

The CDR3 sequence: CASSQEGRAGDTQYF. In DNA, the CDR3 is TGCGCCAGCAGCCAAGAAGGCAGGGCGGGAGATACGCAGTATTTT. The V gene is TRBV4-3, the J gene TRBJ2-3; the D gene could be TRBD1 or TRBD2 (5 bases each). Germline V gene lookup returns CDR1 LGHNA and CDR2 YSLEER. This CDR3 has 15 residues. The ends were cut back, 0 bases at V and 5 bases at J, with 12 bases in the middle.

This sequence joins TRBV29-1 and TRBJ1-2; TRBD1 might be the D (5 bases). Germline loops: CDR1 SQVTM, CDR2 ANQGSEA. This CDR3 region has 15 residues. V lost 4 bases to trimming and J lost 4 bases, with 19 bases between them. The CDR3 sequence is CSVVSVGELVYGYTF. The CDR3 DNA is TGCAGCGTTGTTAGCGTGGGGGAGCTCGTCTATGGCTACACCTTC.

The chain joins TRBV13 to TRBJ2-3, with TRBD1 matching 7 bases. The CDR3 sequence is 15 residues long. Losses at the gene ends were 6 bases for V and 3 bases for J; bases not matched to a gene: 9. Germline V gene sequence: CDR1 PRHDT, CDR2 FYEKMQ (reference sequence). The DNA for the CDR3 is TGTGCCAGCAGTCCAACAGGGGTAGGGACAGATACGCAGTATTTT. Residues: CASSPTGVGTDTQYF.

This chain links TRBV10-3 with TRBJ1-4; 11 bases align to TRBD1. The length of the CDR3 is 17 residues. Unmatched junction bases numbered 3, after V lost 2 bases and J lost 1 base. Germline assignment: CDR1 ENHRY and CDR2 SYGVKD. CDR3 bases: TGTGCCATCAGTGAGGTGGACAGGGGGCGAACTAATGAAAAACTGTTTTTT. This gives the protein CAISEVDRGRTNEKLFF.

The chain couples TRBV7-2 to TRBJ2-7; 7 bases are a match to TRBD1. CDR3 size: 13 residues. J gave up 6 bases and V 11 bases, and 13 bases lay outside the gene matches. Per germline, CDR1 SGHTA and CDR2 FQGNSA. The CDR3 loop is CAPKGAQDLEQYF. CDR3 coding DNA: TGTGCCCCCAAGGGGGCACAGGATCTCGAGCAGTACTTC.

The chain recombines TRBV5-1 with TRBJ2-3, with 8 bases aligning to TRBD1. CDR3 size: 15 residues. Per the germline V gene, CDR1 is SGHRS and CDR2 is YFSETQ. V dropped 4 bases and J dropped 4; count of bases not matched to a gene: 8. CDR3 sequence reads: CASSHYQGAADTQYF. The DNA for the CDR3 is TGCGCCAGCAGCCATTACCAGGGGGCGGCAGATACGCAGTATTTT.

The J gene is TRBJ1-1, the V gene TRBV10-3, with a possible D match to TRBD1 (6 bases). V was trimmed by 5 bases and J by 1 base, leaving 11 bases between them. This CDR3 has 14 amino acids. The germline V gene has CDR1 ENHRY and CDR2 SYGVKD. The CDR3 is CAISPGQSNTEAFF. In nucleotides, the CDR3 is TGTGCCATCAGTCCTGGACAGTCGAACACTGAAGCTTTCTTT.